The next 8 T cell receptor beta chains were all read from a single sample in a study of cytomegalovirus exposure and HLA in healthy donors. PCR was performed using 60 Vbeta and 13 Jbeta primers. Some clones are missing from TCRdb's copy, which holds only in-frame ones; the method was immunoSEQ multiplex PCR. The sample lists about 120,000 clones; approximately 80% were seen once. Sequencing was performed on PBMCs. The receptors originated from a woman aged 18-30 years in good health and CMV-seronegative.

The V and J genes are TRBV7-9 and TRBJ2-5, with 7 bases identical to TRBD2. Judging by the DNA end, TRBJ2-7 fits better; the J call may be wrong. CDR1 is SEHNR and CDR2 is FQNEAQ in the germline V gene (reference sequence). The CDR3 has 15 residues. CDR3 nucleotide sequence: TGTGCCAGCAGCCTCGACGGACTAGAAGCCTACGAGCAGTACTTC. As protein: CASSLDGLEAYEQYF.

This CDR3 is CASSLAGNYNEQFF. The CDR3 DNA follows: TGTGCCAGCAGCTTAGCGGGTAACTACAATGAGCAGTTCTTC. This sequence joins TRBV5-4 and TRBJ2-1; tentative D call: TRBD2 (6 bases). The CDR3 contains 14 residues. V was shortened by 2 bases and J by 3 bases, with 9 bases between the two germline ends. Germline assignment: CDR1 SGHNT and CDR2 YYREEE (reference sequence).

The chain links TRBV11-2 to TRBJ2-2, with D possibly TRBD2 on 5 matching bases. Per germline, CDR1 SGHAT and CDR2 FQNNGV. V lost 1 base to trimming and J lost 7 bases, with 7 bases between them. The CDR3 is 13 residues long. CDR3 in DNA: TGTGCCAGCAGCTTAGTCACTAGCGGGGAGCTGTTTTTT. It is translated as CASSLVTSGELFF.

The rearrangement joins TRBV5-4 to TRBJ1-3, with TRBD1 identical over 7 bases. This CDR3 is built from 16 residues. V gave up 4 bases and J gave up 4 bases; unmatched junction bases: 11. Germline V gene lookup returns CDR1 SGHNT and CDR2 YYREEE (reference sequence). The CDR3 region is CASSLRTGSVGNTIYF. The CDR3 bases are TGTGCCAGCAGCCTTCGGACAGGATCCGTGGGAAACACCATATATTTT.

CDR3 bases: TGTGCCAGCAGCTTAGTGGGGGCTCCCTATGGCTACACCTTC. Protein sequence: CASSLVGAPYGYTF. The J gene is TRBJ1-2, the V gene TRBV7-9; TRBD1 is a possible D gene (6 bases). The CDR3 sequence is 14 residues long. V was trimmed by 1 base and J by 4 bases, leaving 10 bases between them. The V gene's germline CDR1 is SEHNR and CDR2 FQNEAQ (reference sequence).

V usage is TRBV7-2 and J usage is TRBJ2-7, with D tentatively TRBD2 (5 bases). This CDR3 comprises 16 residues. V was trimmed by 1 base and J by 0 bases, leaving 13 bases between them. Germline V CDR1 and CDR2: SGHTA, FQGNSA. Here the CDR3 reads CASSLVFLGSSYEQYF. The DNA of the CDR3 is TGTGCCAGCAGCTTAGTGTTTTTAGGGAGCTCCTACGAGCAGTACTTC.

This chain uses TRBV6-6 with TRBJ2-7; a possible D gene is TRBD1 (6 bases). Trimming removed 2 bases from V and 0 bases from J, with 8 bases in between. Germline V gene lookup returns CDR1 MNHNY and CDR2 SVGAGI (reference sequence). CDR3 length: 14 residues. The CDR3, as DNA: TGTGCCAGCAGTTACGTGGGGGCCTCCTACGAGCAGTACTTC. This sequence encodes CASSYVGASYEQYF.

The chain links TRBV5-6 to TRBJ2-7, with D unclear. The CDR3 runs 13 residues. CDR1 is SGHDT, CDR2 YYEEEE, per germline. The V gene lost 0 bases and the J gene lost 3 bases, with 7 bases spanning the gap. CDR3 coding DNA: TGTGCCAGCAGCTTGGACAGCCGCTACGAGCAGTACTTC. This sequence encodes CASSLDSRYEQYF.